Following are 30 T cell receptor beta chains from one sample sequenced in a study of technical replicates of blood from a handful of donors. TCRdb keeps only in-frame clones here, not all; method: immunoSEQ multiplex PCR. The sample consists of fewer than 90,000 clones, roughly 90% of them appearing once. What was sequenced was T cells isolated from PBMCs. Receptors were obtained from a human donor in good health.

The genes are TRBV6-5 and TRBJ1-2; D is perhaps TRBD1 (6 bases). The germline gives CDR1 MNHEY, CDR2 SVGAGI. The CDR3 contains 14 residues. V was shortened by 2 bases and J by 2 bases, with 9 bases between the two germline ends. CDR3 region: CASSYATGNYGYTF. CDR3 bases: TGTGCCAGCAGTTACGCGACAGGAAACTATGGCTACACCTTC.

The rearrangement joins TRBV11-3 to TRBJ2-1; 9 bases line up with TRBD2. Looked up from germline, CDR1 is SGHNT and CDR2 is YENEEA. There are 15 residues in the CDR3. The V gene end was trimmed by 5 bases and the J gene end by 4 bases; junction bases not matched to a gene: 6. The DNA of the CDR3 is TGTGCCAGCAGCACCGGGACTAGCAGTTACAATGAGCAGTTCTTC. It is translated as CASSTGTSSYNEQFF.

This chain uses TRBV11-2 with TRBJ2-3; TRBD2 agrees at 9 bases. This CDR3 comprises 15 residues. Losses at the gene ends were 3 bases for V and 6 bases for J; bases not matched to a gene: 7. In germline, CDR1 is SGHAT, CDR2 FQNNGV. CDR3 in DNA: TGTGCCAGCAGCTTTTTAGCGGGAGCGGGGGATACGCAGTATTTT. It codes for CASSFLAGAGDTQYF.

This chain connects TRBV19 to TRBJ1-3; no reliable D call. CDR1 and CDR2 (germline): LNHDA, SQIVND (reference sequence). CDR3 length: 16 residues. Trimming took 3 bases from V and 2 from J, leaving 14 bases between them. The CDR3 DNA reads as TGTGCCAGTAGTATCGACGGAGCTCTAACTGGAAACACCATATATTTT. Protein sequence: CASSIDGALTGNTIYF.

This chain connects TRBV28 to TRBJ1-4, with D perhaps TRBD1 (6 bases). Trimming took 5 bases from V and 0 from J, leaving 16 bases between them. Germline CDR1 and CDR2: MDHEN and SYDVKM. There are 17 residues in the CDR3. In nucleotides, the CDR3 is TGTGCCAGCAGTCCCGGGGGGACACTACCAACTAATGAAAAACTGTTTTTT. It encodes CASSPGGTLPTNEKLFF. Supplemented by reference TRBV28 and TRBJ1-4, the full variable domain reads DVKVTQSSRYLVKRTGEKVFLECVQDMDHENMFWYRQDPGLGLRLIYFSYDVKMKEKGDIPEGYSVSREKKERFSLILESASTNQTSMYLCASSPGGTLPTNEKLFFGSGTQLSVL.

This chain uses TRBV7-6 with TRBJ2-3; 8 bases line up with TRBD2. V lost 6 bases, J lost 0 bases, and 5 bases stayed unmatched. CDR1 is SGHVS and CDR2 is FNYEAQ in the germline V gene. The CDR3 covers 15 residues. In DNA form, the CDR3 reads TGTGCCAGCAGTACTAGCGGAGAGAGCACAGATACGCAGTATTTT. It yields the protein CASSTSGESTDTQYF.

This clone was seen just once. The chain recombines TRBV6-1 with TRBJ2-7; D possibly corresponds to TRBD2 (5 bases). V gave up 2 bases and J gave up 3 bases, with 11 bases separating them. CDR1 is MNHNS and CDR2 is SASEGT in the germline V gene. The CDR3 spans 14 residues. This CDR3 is CASSEFSGGYEQYF. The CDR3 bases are TGTGCCAGCAGTGAATTCAGTGGAGGCTACGAGCAGTACTTC.

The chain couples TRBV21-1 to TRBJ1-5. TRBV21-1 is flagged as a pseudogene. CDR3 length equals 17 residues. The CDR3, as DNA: TGTGCCAGCAGCAAACTTGAGGTTTCCTATAGCAATCAGCCCCAGCATTTT. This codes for CASSKLEVSYSNQPQHF.

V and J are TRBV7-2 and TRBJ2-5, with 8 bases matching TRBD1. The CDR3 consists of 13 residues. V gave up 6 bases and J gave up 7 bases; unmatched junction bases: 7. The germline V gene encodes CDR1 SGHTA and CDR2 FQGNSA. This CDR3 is CASSSDRAGTQYF. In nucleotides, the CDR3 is TGTGCCAGCAGTTCGGACAGGGCGGGGACCCAGTACTTC.

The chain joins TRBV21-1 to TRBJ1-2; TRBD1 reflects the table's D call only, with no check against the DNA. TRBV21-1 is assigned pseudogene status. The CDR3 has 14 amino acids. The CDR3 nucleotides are TGTGCCAGCAGGAGGACAGAAGCTAACTATGGCTACACCTTC. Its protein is CASRRTEANYGYTF.

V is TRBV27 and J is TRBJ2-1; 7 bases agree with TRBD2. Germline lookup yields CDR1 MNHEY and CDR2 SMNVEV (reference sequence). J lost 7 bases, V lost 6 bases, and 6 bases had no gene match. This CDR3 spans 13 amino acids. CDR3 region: CASRSGTANEQFF. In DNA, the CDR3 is TGTGCCAGCAGGAGCGGGACCGCGAATGAGCAGTTCTTC.

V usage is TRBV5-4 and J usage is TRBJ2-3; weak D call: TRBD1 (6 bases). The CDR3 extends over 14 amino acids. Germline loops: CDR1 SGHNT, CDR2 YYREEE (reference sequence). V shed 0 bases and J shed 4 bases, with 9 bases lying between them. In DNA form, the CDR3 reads TGTGCCAGCAGCTTGGACAGGGTCCCAGATACGCAGTATTTT. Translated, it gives CASSLDRVPDTQYF.

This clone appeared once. The CDR3 region is CASSLQEGQPNTEAFF. Written as DNA, the CDR3 is TGTGCCAGCAGCTTGCAAGAGGGACAGCCGAACACTGAAGCTTTCTTT. The rearrangement links TRBV11-2 to TRBJ1-1; 7 bases align to TRBD1. The trim removed 3 bases at V and 1 base at J, leaving 8 bases unmatched. Per the germline V gene, CDR1 is SGHAT and CDR2 is FQNNGV. This CDR3 region has 16 residues.

CDR3 residues: CASSIAGLATDTQYF. The CDR3 bases are TGTGCCAGCAGTATCGCAGGACTAGCTACAGATACGCAGTATTTT. The chain uses TRBV6-1 and TRBJ2-3, with 8 nucleotides matching TRBD2. CDR1 is MNHNS and CDR2 is SASEGT in the germline V gene. Trimming at V came to 5 bases and at J to 3 bases, leaving 7 bases not matched to a gene. The CDR3 totals 15 residues.

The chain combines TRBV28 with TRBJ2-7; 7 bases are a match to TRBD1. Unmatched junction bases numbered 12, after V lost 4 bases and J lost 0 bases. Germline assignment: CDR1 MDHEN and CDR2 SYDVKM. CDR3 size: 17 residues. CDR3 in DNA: TGTGCCAGCAGTTATCAGGTATCCGGGACAGCCTCCTACGAGCAGTACTTC. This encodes CASSYQVSGTASYEQYF.

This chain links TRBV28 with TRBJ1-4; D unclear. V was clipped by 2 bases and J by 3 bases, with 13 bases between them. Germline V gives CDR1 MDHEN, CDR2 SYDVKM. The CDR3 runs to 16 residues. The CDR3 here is CASSLGGVGSNEKLFF. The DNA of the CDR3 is TGTGCCAGCAGTTTAGGCGGGGTGGGATCTAATGAAAAACTGTTTTTT.

The CDR3 loop is CASSLTGLVTDTQYF. CDR3 sequence (DNA): TGTGCCAGCAGCTTAACCGGTCTAGTTACAGATACGCAGTATTTT. V is TRBV7-3 and J is TRBJ2-3; D remains ambiguous. The CDR3 loop spans 15 amino acids. V shed 0 bases and J shed 3 bases, with 10 bases lying between them. The germline CDR1 and CDR2 sequences are SGHTA and FQGTGA.

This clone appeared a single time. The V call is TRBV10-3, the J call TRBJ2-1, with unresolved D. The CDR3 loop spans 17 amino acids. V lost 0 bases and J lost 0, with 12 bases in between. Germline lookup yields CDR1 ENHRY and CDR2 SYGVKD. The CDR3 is CAISESSDQSSYNEQFF. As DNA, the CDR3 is TGTGCCATCAGTGAGTCGAGCGATCAATCCTCCTACAATGAGCAGTTCTTC.

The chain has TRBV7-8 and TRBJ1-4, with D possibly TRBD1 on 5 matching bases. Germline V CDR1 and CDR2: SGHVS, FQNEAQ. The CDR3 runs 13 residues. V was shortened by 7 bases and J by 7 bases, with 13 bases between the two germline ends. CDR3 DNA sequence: TGTGCCAGCACTAACGGGGGTGGTGAAAAACTGTTTTTT. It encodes CASTNGGGEKLFF.

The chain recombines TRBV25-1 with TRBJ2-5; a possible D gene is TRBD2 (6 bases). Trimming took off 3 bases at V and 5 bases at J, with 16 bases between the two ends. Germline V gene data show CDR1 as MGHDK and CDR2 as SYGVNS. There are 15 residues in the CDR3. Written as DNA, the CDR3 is TGTGCCAGCAGTGAGTTAGGAGGGGCGCATGAGACCCAGTACTTC. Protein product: CASSELGGAHETQYF.

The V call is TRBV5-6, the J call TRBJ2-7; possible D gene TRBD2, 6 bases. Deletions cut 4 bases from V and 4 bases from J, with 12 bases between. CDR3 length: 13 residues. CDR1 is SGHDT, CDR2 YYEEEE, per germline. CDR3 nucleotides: TGTGCCAGCAGCCCCGGGGGAAGTTACGAGCAGTACTTC. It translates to CASSPGGSYEQYF.

Written as DNA, the CDR3 is TGTGCCAGCAGTTTGGGACAGGGGTTCCGTCAGCCCCAGCATTTT. Residues: CASSLGQGFRQPQHF. The V gene is TRBV28, the J gene TRBJ1-5, with TRBD1 identical over 10 bases. CDR1 is MDHEN, CDR2 SYDVKM, per germline. The CDR3 has 15 residues. Unmatched junction bases numbered 5, after V lost 3 bases and J lost 6 bases. Complete variable domain (other parts from reference TRBV28 and TRBJ1-5): DVKVTQSSRYLVKRTGEKVFLECVQDMDHENMFWYRQDPGLGLRLIYFSYDVKMKEKGDIPEGYSVSREKKERFSLILESASTNQTSMYLCASSLGQGFRQPQHFGDGTRLSIL.

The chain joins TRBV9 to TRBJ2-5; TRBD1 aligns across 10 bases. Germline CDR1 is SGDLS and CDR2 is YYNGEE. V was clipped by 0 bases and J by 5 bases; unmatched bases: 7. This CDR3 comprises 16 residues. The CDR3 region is CASSVESGQGGETQYF. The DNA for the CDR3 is TGTGCCAGCAGCGTAGAGTCAGGACAGGGGGGGGAGACCCAGTACTTC.

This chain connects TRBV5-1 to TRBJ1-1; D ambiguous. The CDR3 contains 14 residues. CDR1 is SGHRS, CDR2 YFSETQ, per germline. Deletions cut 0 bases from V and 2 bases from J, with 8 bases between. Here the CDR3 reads CASSLGGINTEAFF. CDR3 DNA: TGCGCCAGCAGCTTGGGAGGGATAAACACTGAAGCTTTCTTT. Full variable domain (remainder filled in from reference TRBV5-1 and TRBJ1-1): KAGVTQTPRYLIKTRGQQVTLSCSPISGHRSVSWYQQTPGQGLQFLFEYFSETQRNKGNFPGRFSGRQFSNSRSEMNVSTLELGDSALYLCASSLGGINTEAFFGQGTRLTVV.

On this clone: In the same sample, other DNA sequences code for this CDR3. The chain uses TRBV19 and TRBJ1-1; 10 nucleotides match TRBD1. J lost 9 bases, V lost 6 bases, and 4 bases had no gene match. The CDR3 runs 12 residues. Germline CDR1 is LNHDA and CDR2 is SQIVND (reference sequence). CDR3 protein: CASSRTGGKAFF. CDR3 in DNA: TGTGCCAGTAGCCGGACAGGGGGTAAAGCTTTCTTT.

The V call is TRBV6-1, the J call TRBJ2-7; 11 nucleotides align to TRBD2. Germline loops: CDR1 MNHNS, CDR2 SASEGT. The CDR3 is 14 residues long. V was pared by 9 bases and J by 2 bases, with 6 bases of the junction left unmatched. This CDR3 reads CASCHSGRAYEQYF. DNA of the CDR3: TGTGCCAGTTGTCATAGCGGGAGGGCCTACGAGCAGTACTTC.

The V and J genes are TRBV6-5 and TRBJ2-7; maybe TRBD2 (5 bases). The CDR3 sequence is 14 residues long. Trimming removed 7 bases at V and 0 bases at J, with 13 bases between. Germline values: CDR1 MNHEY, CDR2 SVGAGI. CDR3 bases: TGTGCCAGCACAGATAGCGAGAGCTCCTACGAGCAGTACTTC. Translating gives CASTDSESSYEQYF.

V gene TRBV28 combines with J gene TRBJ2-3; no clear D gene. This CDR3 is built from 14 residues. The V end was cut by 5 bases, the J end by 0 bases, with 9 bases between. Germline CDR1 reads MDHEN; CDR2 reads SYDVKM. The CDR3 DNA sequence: TGTGCCAGCAGTAACATCCCTAGCACAGATACGCAGTATTTT. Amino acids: CASSNIPSTDTQYF.

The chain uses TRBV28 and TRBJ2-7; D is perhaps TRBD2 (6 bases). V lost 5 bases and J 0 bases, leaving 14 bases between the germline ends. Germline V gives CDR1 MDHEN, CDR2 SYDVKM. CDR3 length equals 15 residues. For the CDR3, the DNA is TGTGCCAGCAGTCTACCGGGACTGAACTCCTACGAGCAGTACTTC. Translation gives CASSLPGLNSYEQYF.

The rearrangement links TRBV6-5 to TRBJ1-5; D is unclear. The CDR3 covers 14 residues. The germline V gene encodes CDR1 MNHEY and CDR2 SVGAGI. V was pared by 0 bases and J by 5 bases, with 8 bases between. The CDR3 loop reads CASSYSDGDQPQHF. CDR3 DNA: TGTGCCAGCAGTTACTCTGACGGAGATCAGCCCCAGCATTTT.